This T cell receptor beta chain was captured in a study of monozygotic twins with inflammatory bowel disease. Overall study findings and caveats: Healthy twins showed more clonotype sharing with others than IBD patients, especially patients with disease activity. Separate T cell subtypes could not be resolved from one another.

Template switching added UMIs carrying a 6-nucleotide sample barcode. TCRdb re-called the 5' RACE reads; every CDR3 protein appears as one record, without DNA. This sample's table has more than 300,000 distinct CDR3 sequences. About this clonotype: Its antigen is not known.

The CDR3 extends over 15 amino acids. CDR1 and CDR2 from the germline V gene are SGHRS and YFSETQ. The clonotype originates from a human donor with ulcerative colitis or Crohn's disease, or a healthy co-twin of an affected twin (not recorded which). The sample was blood. The chain recombines TRBV5-1 with TRBJ2-7; lacking DNA, the TRBD1 call made by TCRdb goes unchecked. The CDR3 spells CASSEAGTRSYEQYF.